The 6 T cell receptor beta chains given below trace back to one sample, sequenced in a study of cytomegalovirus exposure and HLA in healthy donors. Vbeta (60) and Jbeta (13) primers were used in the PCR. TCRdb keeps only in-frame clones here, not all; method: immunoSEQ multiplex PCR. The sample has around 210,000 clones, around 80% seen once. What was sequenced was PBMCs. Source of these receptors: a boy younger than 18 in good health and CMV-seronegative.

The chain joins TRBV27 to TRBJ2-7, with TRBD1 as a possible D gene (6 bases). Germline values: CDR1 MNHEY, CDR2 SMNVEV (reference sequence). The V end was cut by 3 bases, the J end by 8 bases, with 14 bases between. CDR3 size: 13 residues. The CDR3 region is CASSFKGTYKQYF. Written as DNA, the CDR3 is TGTGCCAGCAGTTTCAAGGGGACATACAAGCAGTACTTC.

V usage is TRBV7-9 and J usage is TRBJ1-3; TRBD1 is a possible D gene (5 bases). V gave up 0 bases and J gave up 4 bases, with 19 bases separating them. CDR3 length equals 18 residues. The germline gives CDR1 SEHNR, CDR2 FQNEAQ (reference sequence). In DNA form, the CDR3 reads TGTGCCAGCAGCTTAGCTCGTCCGGGGCCGGGGGAGGGAAACACCATATATTTT. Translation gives CASSLARPGPGEGNTIYF.

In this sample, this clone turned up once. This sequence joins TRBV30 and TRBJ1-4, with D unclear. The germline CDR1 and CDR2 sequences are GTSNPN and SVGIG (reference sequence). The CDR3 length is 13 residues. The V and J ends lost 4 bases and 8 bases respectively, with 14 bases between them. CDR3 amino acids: CAWTPLGGEKLFF. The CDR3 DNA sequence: TGTGCCTGGACCCCCTTGGGAGGAGAAAAACTGTTTTTT.

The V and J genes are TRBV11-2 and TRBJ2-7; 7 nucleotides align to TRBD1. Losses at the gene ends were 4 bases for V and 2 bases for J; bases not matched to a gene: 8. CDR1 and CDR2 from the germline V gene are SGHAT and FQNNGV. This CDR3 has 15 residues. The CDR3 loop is CASSYNYRGTYEQYF. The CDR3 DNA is TGTGCCAGCAGCTACAATTACAGGGGTACCTACGAGCAGTACTTC.

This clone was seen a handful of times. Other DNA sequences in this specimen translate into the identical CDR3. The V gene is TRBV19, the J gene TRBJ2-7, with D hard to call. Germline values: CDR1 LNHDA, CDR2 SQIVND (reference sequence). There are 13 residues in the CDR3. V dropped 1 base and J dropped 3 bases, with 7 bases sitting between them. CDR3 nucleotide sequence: TGTGCCAGTAGTATAGGGCCGTTCTACGAGCAGTACTTC. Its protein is CASSIGPFYEQYF.

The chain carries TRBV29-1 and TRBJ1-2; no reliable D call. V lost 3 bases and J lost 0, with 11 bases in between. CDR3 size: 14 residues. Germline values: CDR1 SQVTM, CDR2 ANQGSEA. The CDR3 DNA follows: TGCAGCGTTGATCGCGGACTCACTAACTATGGCTACACCTTC. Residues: CSVDRGLTNYGYTF.